The 21 T cell receptor beta chains below all came from one sample that was sequenced in a study of blood T cell repertoires in COVID-19. Measured with immunoSEQ multiplex PCR; TCRdb has only the in-frame clones, and not every one. The sample yields a few hundred thousand clones, roughly 87% seen once. The sample comprised PBMCs or T cells enriched from blood (not recorded which). These receptors were collected from a woman aged 40-49 years who had recovered from COVID-19.

This clone was detected ten times or more. This chain's CDR3 is CASSFAPTGLRTEAFF. CDR3 bases: TGTGCCAGCAGTTTCGCCCCGACAGGGCTACGAACTGAAGCTTTCTTT. The chain is built from TRBV28 and TRBJ1-1, with TRBD1 identical over 7 bases. The CDR3 runs to 16 residues. The germline CDR1 and CDR2 sequences are MDHEN and SYDVKM. The trim removed 3 bases at V and 5 bases at J, leaving 12 bases unmatched.

The rearrangement uses TRBV15 and TRBJ2-1, with TRBD2 as a possible D gene (6 bases). The germline V gene encodes CDR1 LNHNV and CDR2 YYDKDF (reference sequence). The germline V and J ends were trimmed by 1 base and 6 bases, with 10 bases remaining between them. CDR3 length: 14 residues. The DNA of the CDR3 is TGTGCCACCAGCAGAGCGGGAGATCTCAATGAGCAGTTCTTC. As protein: CATSRAGDLNEQFF.

The rearrangement links TRBV6-5 to TRBJ2-2; 11 bases agree with TRBD2. J gave up 6 bases and V 2 bases, and 5 bases lay outside the gene matches. The CDR3 spans 16 residues. Per germline, CDR1 MNHEY and CDR2 SVGAGI. CDR3 region: CASSYLSGRASGELFF. The CDR3 region has the DNA TGTGCCAGCAGTTACCTTAGCGGGAGGGCCTCCGGGGAGCTGTTTTTT.

The chain links TRBV18 to TRBJ2-1, with 11 bases aligning to TRBD2. This CDR3 comprises 19 residues. V shed 3 bases and J 3 bases; nucleotides not matched to a gene: 13. CDR1 is KGHSH and CDR2 is LQKENI in the germline V gene. The CDR3 coding sequence is TGTGCCAGCTCACCCGTGCCCCTTACTAGCGGGAGTCTCTACAATGAGCAGTTCTTC. This codes for CASSPVPLTSGSLYNEQFF. Full variable domain (outside the CDR3, taken from reference TRBV18 and TRBJ2-1): NAGVMQNPRHLVRRRGQEARLRCSPMKGHSHVYWYRQLPEEGLKFMVYLQKENIIDESGMPKERFSAEFPKEGPSILRIQQVVRGDSAAYFCASSPVPLTSGSLYNEQFFGPGTRLTVL.

The rearrangement links TRBV3-1 (or the pseudogene TRBV3-2) to TRBJ2-1; TRBD2 aligns across 12 bases. The CDR3 is 17 residues long. V dropped 0 bases and J dropped 7; count of bases not matched to a gene: 7. Germline assignment: CDR1 LGHDT and CDR2 YNNKEL (reference sequence). The CDR3 loop reads CASSQDLPSGRANEQFF. Here the CDR3 DNA reads TGTGCCAGCAGCCAAGATCTGCCTAGCGGGAGGGCTAATGAGCAGTTCTTC.

This clone was seen a single time. The chain joins TRBV7-8 to TRBJ2-1; D is unresolved. CDR3 length equals 14 residues. Per germline, CDR1 SGHVS and CDR2 FQNEAQ. The V end was cut by 1 base, the J end by 8 bases, with 12 bases between. This CDR3 reads CASSLGAGLDEQFF. CDR3 in DNA: TGTGCCAGCAGCTTAGGAGCAGGCCTCGATGAGCAGTTCTTC.

The V call is TRBV11-2, the J call TRBJ2-1; weak D call: TRBD2 (6 bases). Germline V lookup: CDR1 SGHAT, CDR2 FQNNGV. With 3 bases removed from V and 9 bases from J, the gap between germline ends came to 12 bases. The CDR3 sequence is 13 residues long. CDR3 sequence (DNA): TGTGCCAGCAGCTTCTACCTGGAGGGTGAGCAGTTCTTC. As protein: CASSFYLEGEQFF.

CDR3 sequence reads: CAISVQDSGNTIYF. DNA for the CDR3: TGTGCCATCAGCGTGCAGGACTCTGGAAACACCATATATTTT. This chain connects TRBV10-3 to TRBJ1-3; D unclear. Germline values: CDR1 ENHRY, CDR2 SYGVKD. V dropped 6 bases and J dropped 0 bases, with 9 bases sitting between them. The length of the CDR3 is 14 residues.

The chain employs TRBV10-3 and TRBJ2-1; 8 positions match TRBD2. Germline loops: CDR1 ENHRY, CDR2 SYGVKD. There are 15 residues in the CDR3. Trimming removed 10 bases from V and 0 bases from J; junction bases left unmatched: 8. CDR3 sequence reads: CATGGASGSYNEQFF. CDR3 sequence (DNA): TGTGCCACGGGGGGGGCTAGCGGCTCCTACAATGAGCAGTTCTTC.

The V gene is TRBV19, the J gene TRBJ1-1; TRBD1 aligns across 10 bases. V lost 7 bases and J lost 7; bases outside the gene matches: 6. The germline V gene has CDR1 LNHDA and CDR2 SQIVND (reference sequence). This CDR3 has 13 residues. CDR3 coding DNA: TGTGCCAGTAATGACAGGGGGCTGGGTGAAGCTTTCTTT. Translating gives CASNDRGLGEAFF.

This clone is a singleton in its sample. J is TRBJ2-7 and V is TRBV3-1 (or the pseudogene TRBV3-2); D is perhaps TRBD2 (6 bases). Looked up from germline, CDR1 is LGHDT and CDR2 is YNNKEL (reference sequence). Deletions cut 4 bases from V and 5 bases from J, with 12 bases between. The length of the CDR3 is 13 residues. The CDR3 sequence is CASSLNSGNEQYF. CDR3 sequence (DNA): TGTGCCAGCAGCCTTAATAGCGGTAACGAGCAGTACTTC.

As DNA, the CDR3 is TGTGCCTGGAGTCCCTCCAATGAGCAGTTCTTC. Translated, it gives CAWSPSNEQFF. The rearrangement links TRBV30 to TRBJ2-1; D call uncertain. Trimming took off 2 bases at V and 6 bases at J, with 5 bases between the two ends. This CDR3 spans 11 amino acids. CDR1 is GTSNPN, CDR2 SVGIG, per germline (reference sequence).

The V call is TRBV5-1, the J call TRBJ2-7; the D gene is possibly TRBD1 (6 bases). Trimming cost V 4 bases and J 3 bases, with 23 bases left between them. The CDR3 totals 17 residues. Germline CDR1 and CDR2: SGHRS and YFSETQ. The CDR3 region is CASSLTGAGVRGYEQYF. The CDR3 nucleotides read TGCGCCAGCAGCCTCACCGGAGCAGGGGTAAGGGGCTACGAGCAGTACTTC.

J is TRBJ2-7 and V is TRBV28, with 7 nucleotides matching TRBD2. The V and J ends lost 6 bases and 3 bases, in that order; junction bases with no gene match: 5. This CDR3 spans 13 amino acids. From germline, CDR1 is MDHEN and CDR2 SYDVKM. The CDR3 region is CASSSSGYYEQYF. Here the CDR3 DNA reads TGTGCCAGCAGCTCTAGCGGATACTACGAGCAGTACTTC.

This rearrangement joins TRBV6-6 to TRBJ2-1, with 10 bases that match TRBD2. V dropped 6 bases and J dropped 8; count of bases not matched to a gene: 13. CDR1 and CDR2 from the germline V gene are MNHNY and SVGAGI (reference sequence). This CDR3 comprises 16 residues. The CDR3 region has the DNA TGTGCCAGCAGCACCCCCTCTAGCGGGAGTATCTATGAGCAGTTCTTC. This encodes CASSTPSSGSIYEQFF.

This clone was detected only a few times. J is TRBJ1-5 and V is TRBV28; 9 bases map to TRBD1. With 3 bases clipped from V and 0 bases from J, the junction kept 6 bases outside the gene matches. Germline V gene sequence: CDR1 MDHEN, CDR2 SYDVKM. The length of the CDR3 is 17 residues. This CDR3 reads CASSFYGTGLSNQPQHF. The CDR3 region has the DNA TGTGCCAGCAGTTTTTATGGGACAGGGCTTAGCAATCAGCCCCAGCATTTT.

The gene calls are TRBV6-2 or TRBV6-3 and TRBJ1-6, with 7 bases that match TRBD1. J lost 9 bases, V lost 6 bases, and 5 bases had no gene match. The CDR3 covers 13 residues. Per germline, CDR1 MNHEY and CDR2 SVGEGT. CDR3: CASSLGTVSPLHF. CDR3 in DNA: TGTGCCAGCAGCCTCGGGACAGTTTCACCCCTCCACTTT.

The V and J genes are TRBV3-1 (or the pseudogene TRBV3-2) and TRBJ2-2, with D perhaps matching TRBD2 (5 bases). This CDR3 is 16 amino acids long. Germline values: CDR1 LGHDT, CDR2 YNNKEL (reference sequence). Trimming took off 1 base at V and 4 bases at J, with 13 bases between the two ends. The DNA of the CDR3 is TGTGCCAGCAGCCAAGTGATGGAGGCGGGCACCGGGGAGCTGTTTTTT. It codes for CASSQVMEAGTGELFF.

The chain carries TRBV28 and TRBJ1-2; TRBD1 matches 7 bases. J lost 6 bases, V lost 5 bases, and 3 bases had no gene match. CDR3 length: 12 amino acids. CDR1 and CDR2 from the germline V gene are MDHEN and SYDVKM. CDR3 sequence (DNA): TGTGCCAGCAGTACAGGGGATGATGGCTACACCTTC. Protein sequence: CASSTGDDGYTF.

For the CDR3, the DNA is TGTGCCAGCAGTTCCTTAAGGGGGCTGGATGGCTACACCTTC. Translated: CASSSLRGLDGYTF. The J gene is TRBJ1-2, the V gene TRBV28, with 7 bases aligning to TRBD1. Germline V gives CDR1 MDHEN, CDR2 SYDVKM. The CDR3 has 14 amino acids. The V gene end was trimmed by 4 bases and the J gene end by 6 bases; junction bases not matched to a gene: 8.

The DNA of the CDR3 is TGTGCCAGCAGCCAACAGGCGACTAATGAAAAACTGTTTTTT. Amino acids: CASSQQATNEKLFF. This chain connects TRBV16 to TRBJ1-4; D remains ambiguous. V lost 2 bases, J lost 2 bases, and 6 bases lay in between. The V gene's germline CDR1 is KGHSY and CDR2 FQNENV. This CDR3 comprises 14 residues.